This T cell receptor (beta chain) was identified during a study of blood T cell repertoires in COVID-19. Overall study context: Samples taken during acute and convalescent COVID-19 were collected in the United States, Italy and Spain. The analysed material was cDNA or gDNA that came from T cells, B-cell-depleted T cells, or PBMCs.

The CDR3 sequence is 13 residues long. Germline CDR1 SGHNT, CDR2 YENEEA. The ends were cut back, 3 bases at V and 7 bases at J, with 9 bases in the middle. In the study's own analysis: Reference gene primer amplification yielded estimated nucleated cell counts. The data were produced by immunoSEQ multiplex PCR, yet TCRdb's version contains in-frame clones alone and is incomplete. V, J and clone size derive from that table, while D and trimming were established from the DNA sequence. The sample records approximately 230,000 clones, 70% to 90% being singletons. The sequenced material came from peripheral blood. The chain recombines TRBV11-3 with TRBJ2-2; D gene ambiguous. This clonotype originated in an elderly man with acute or convalescent COVID-19. The CDR3 bases are TGTGCCAGCAGCTTCGCCCGGTACGGGGAGCTGTTTTTT. Encoded protein: CASSFARYGELFF.